Sequencing of this T cell receptor beta chain was carried out in a study of control samples from healthy donors and cancer patients. Clones were read by immunoSEQ multiplex PCR, and TCRdb kept only the in-frame ones, dropping some. The sample lists approximately 100,000 clones, around 86% occurring once. Germline V gene sequence: CDR1 LGHDT, CDR2 YNNKEL (reference sequence). V was clipped by 2 bases and J by 0 bases, with 16 bases between them. The length of the CDR3 is 17 residues. The clonotype originates from a man younger than 40 in good health. The sample was blood. The V gene is TRBV3-1 (or the pseudogene TRBV3-2), the J gene TRBJ1-2; a weak D match, TRBD1 (5 bases). The CDR3 protein is CASSQRDGAPANYGYTF. Written as DNA, the CDR3 is TGTGCCAGCAGCCAACGGGACGGCGCCCCTGCTAACTATGGCTACACCTTC.